The 25 T cell receptor beta chains reported below all come from one sample, sequenced in a study of T cell responses to AZD1222 COVID-19 vaccine. TCRdb's copy holds only in-frame clones and misses some; the assay was immunoSEQ multiplex PCR. The profile shows roughly 55,000 clones, about 85% of them singletons. The sample consisted of peripheral blood, taken on day 0 of AZD1222 vaccination. These receptors were taken from an adult in good health.

This clone was detected a few times. The V call is TRBV11-2, the J call TRBJ2-5; the match to TRBD2 covers 10 bases. The germline CDR1 and CDR2 sequences are SGHAT and FQNNGV. The CDR3 length is 16 residues. J gave up 4 bases and V 3 bases, and 8 bases lay outside the gene matches. This chain's CDR3 is CASSFGSGGAGETQYF. CDR3 DNA: TGTGCCAGCAGCTTCGGAAGCGGGGGGGCCGGAGAGACCCAGTACTTC.

The chain couples TRBV10-2 to TRBJ1-5; D is undetermined. The germline V gene encodes CDR1 WSHSY and CDR2 SAAADI. The CDR3 runs to 16 residues. V gave up 2 bases and J gave up 0 bases, with 11 bases separating them. The CDR3 DNA sequence: TGCGCCAGCAGTGAGGGGCAGGTAAATAGCAATCAGCCCCAGCATTTT. Protein product: CASSEGQVNSNQPQHF.

The rearrangement uses TRBV7-3 and TRBJ1-3; D ambiguous. V was shortened by 5 bases and J by 0 bases, with 8 bases between the two germline ends. The V gene's germline CDR1 is SGHTA and CDR2 FQGTGA. CDR3 size: 14 residues. The DNA for the CDR3 is TGTGCCAGCAGCCCCGACCCCTCTGGAAACACCATATATTTT. Amino acid sequence: CASSPDPSGNTIYF. Filled out from reference TRBV7-3 and TRBJ1-3, the complete variable domain reads GAGVSQTPSNKVTEKGKYVELRCDPISGHTALYWYRQSLGQGPEFLIYFQGTGAADDSGLPNDRFFAVRPEGSVSTLKIQRTERGDSAVYLCASSPDPSGNTIYFGEGSWLTVV.

V is TRBV7-6 and J is TRBJ2-5; 11 bases are a match to TRBD2. Trimming took 4 bases from V and 4 from J; bases not matched to a gene: 8. The CDR3 covers 16 residues. Germline-derived CDR1 and CDR2 are SGHVS and FNYEAQ. The chain's CDR3 is CASSSRLAGFSETQYF. CDR3 sequence (DNA): TGTGCCAGCAGCTCGAGACTAGCGGGGTTTTCAGAGACCCAGTACTTC. Together with reference TRBV7-6 and TRBJ2-5, the CDR3 gives the full variable domain: GAGVSQSPRYKVTKRGQDVALRCDPISGHVSLYWYRQALGQGPEFLTYFNYEAQQDKSGLPNDRFSAERPEGSISTLTIQRTEQRDSAMYRCASSSRLAGFSETQYFGPGTRLLVL.

This chain links TRBV7-2 with TRBJ1-2, with 9 nucleotides matching TRBD1. The CDR3 has 13 amino acids. CDR1 and CDR2 from the germline V gene are SGHTA and FQGNSA. Trimming cost V 5 bases and J 8 bases; bases outside gene matches: 6. CDR3 protein: CASSPGQGRGYTF. Written as DNA, the CDR3 is TGTGCCAGCAGCCCTGGACAGGGGCGAGGCTACACCTTC.

Remarks on this clone: Mismatch with germline at one junction end may stem from a read error. V is TRBV6-2 or TRBV6-3 and J is TRBJ2-2; tentatively, D is TRBD2 (6 bases). Germline V gene data show CDR1 as MNHEY and CDR2 as SVGEGT. This CDR3 contains 16 residues. The DNA for the CDR3 is TGTGCCAGCAGTGACTCCCTGCGGGGTGTGGGCGGGGAGCTGTTTTTT. This codes for CASSDSLRGVGGELFF.

The chain uses TRBV6-5 and TRBJ2-7; D may match TRBD1 or TRBD2 (7 bases each). The CDR3 extends over 14 amino acids. Germline CDR1 MNHEY, CDR2 SVGAGI. V lost 4 bases, J lost 3 bases, and 13 bases lay in between. The DNA of the CDR3 is TGTGCCAGCAGTTCCGGGGGGACAGTCTACGAGCAGTACTTC. Translating gives CASSSGGTVYEQYF.

This sequence joins TRBV27 and TRBJ2-4, with D unclear. Looked up from germline, CDR1 is MNHEY and CDR2 is SMNVEV (reference sequence). V was clipped by 11 bases and J by 1 base, with 15 bases between them. CDR3 length: 14 residues. The CDR3 reads CAVHSGHAKNIQYF. The CDR3, as DNA: TGTGCCGTCCACTCAGGCCATGCCAAAAACATTCAGTACTTC.

The rearrangement links TRBV6-5 to TRBJ2-1; unclear D gene. The CDR3 consists of 13 residues. V gave up 0 bases and J gave up 6 bases, with 6 bases separating them. The germline V gene has CDR1 MNHEY and CDR2 SVGAGI. This CDR3 reads CASSYSWGNEQFF. The CDR3 DNA reads as TGTGCCAGCAGTTACTCGTGGGGCAATGAGCAGTTCTTC.

This rearrangement joins TRBV30 to TRBJ1-5, with 9 bases aligning to TRBD1. Germline V gene data show CDR1 as GTSNPN and CDR2 as SVGIG (reference sequence). The J segment lost 4 bases and the V segment lost 2 bases, leaving 3 bases of the junction unmatched. The length of the CDR3 is 14 residues. CDR3 protein: CAWSTGQGNQPQHF. In DNA, the CDR3 is TGTGCCTGGAGTACGGGACAGGGTAATCAGCCCCAGCATTTT.

The chain uses TRBV10-2 and TRBJ1-2; D is possibly TRBD1 (6 bases). V lost 5 bases to trimming and J lost 4 bases, with 14 bases between them. This CDR3 spans 14 amino acids. Germline CDR1 and CDR2: WSHSY and SAAADI. CDR3 sequence (DNA): TGCGCCAGCAGTTTACAGGGCATGGGCTATGGCTACACCTTC. Protein sequence: CASSLQGMGYGYTF.

This sequence joins TRBV28 and TRBJ1-1; 8 nucleotides agree with TRBD1. Germline V gene sequence: CDR1 MDHEN, CDR2 SYDVKM. The CDR3 has 18 amino acids. V lost 2 bases and J lost 0; bases outside the gene matches: 11. CDR3 amino acids: CASSLGQGGSRMNTEAFF. For the CDR3, the DNA is TGTGCCAGCAGTTTAGGACAGGGAGGATCCCGGATGAACACTGAAGCTTTCTTT. Together with reference TRBV28 and TRBJ1-1, the CDR3 gives the full variable domain: DVKVTQSSRYLVKRTGEKVFLECVQDMDHENMFWYRQDPGLGLRLIYFSYDVKMKEKGDIPEGYSVSREKKERFSLILESASTNQTSMYLCASSLGQGGSRMNTEAFFGQGTRLTVV.

The chain has TRBV6-1 and TRBJ1-5; no clear D. This CDR3 is built from 13 residues. Per the germline V gene, CDR1 is MNHNS and CDR2 is SASEGT. Trimming pared 3 bases from V and 2 bases from J, leaving 5 bases between. The CDR3 protein is CASSDQGNQPQHF. In DNA form, the CDR3 reads TGTGCCAGCAGTGACCAGGGCAATCAGCCCCAGCATTTT.

The V call is TRBV6-2 or TRBV6-3, the J call TRBJ1-2, with 8 bases that match TRBD1. The length of the CDR3 is 16 residues. Germline V gene sequence: CDR1 MNHEY, CDR2 SVGEGT. J gave up 4 bases and V 5 bases, and 12 bases lay outside the gene matches. CDR3 in amino acids: CASSGSPGTGFYGYTF. The CDR3, as DNA: TGTGCCAGCAGTGGATCGCCGGGGACAGGCTTCTATGGCTACACCTTC.

V gene TRBV29-1 combines with J gene TRBJ2-2; D not certain. V was trimmed by 4 bases and J by 4 bases, leaving 4 bases between them. CDR1 and CDR2 from the germline V gene are SQVTM and ANQGSEA. The length of the CDR3 is 11 residues. This CDR3 reads CSVGGTGELFF. In DNA form, the CDR3 reads TGCAGCGTTGGGGGCACCGGGGAGCTGTTTTTT.

This clone was seen only once. The rearrangement uses TRBV5-4 and TRBJ2-7, with D possibly TRBD1 on 6 matching bases. The CDR3 is 14 amino acids. Trimming removed 6 bases from V and 9 bases from J, with 22 bases in between. Germline loops: CDR1 SGHNT, CDR2 YYREEE (reference sequence). This CDR3 is CASTTQGDSLGQYF. DNA of the CDR3: TGTGCCAGCACCACACAGGGTGACTCTCTCGGGCAGTACTTC.

The chain is built from TRBV6-5 and TRBJ1-5; D not certain. Germline lookup yields CDR1 MNHEY and CDR2 SVGAGI. The CDR3 length is 13 residues. Trimming removed 0 bases from V and 5 bases from J, with 5 bases in between. The CDR3 protein is CASSYSGDQPQHF. Here the CDR3 DNA reads TGTGCCAGCAGTTACTCTGGGGATCAGCCCCAGCATTTT.

The chain joins TRBV3-1 (or the pseudogene TRBV3-2) to TRBJ1-2, with D maybe TRBD1 (6 bases). The germline CDR1 and CDR2 sequences are LGHDT and YNNKEL (reference sequence). The V end lost 1 base, the J end lost 3 bases, and 15 bases lay between the germline ends. This CDR3 is built from 16 residues. CDR3 in DNA: TGTGCCAGCAGCCAAGTTGGGGGGCATCGGGACTATGGCTACACCTTC. It is translated as CASSQVGGHRDYGYTF.

This chain connects TRBV7-8 to TRBJ2-7; D unclear. Per the germline V gene, CDR1 is SGHVS and CDR2 is FQNEAQ. The CDR3 is 13 amino acids. V was shortened by 3 bases and J by 1 base, with 7 bases between the two germline ends. DNA of the CDR3: TGTGCCAGCAGCTTTGGCGGTTCCTACGAGCAGTACTTC. This gives the protein CASSFGGSYEQYF. Looking up the rest from reference TRBV7-8 and TRBJ2-7 gives the full variable domain: GAGVSQSPRYKVAKRGQDVALRCDPISGHVSLFWYQQALGQGPEFLTYFQNEAQLDKSGLPSDRFFAERPEGSVSTLKIQRTQQEDSAVYLCASSFGGSYEQYFGPGTRLTVT.

The chain is built from TRBV10-2 and TRBJ1-6; tentatively, D is TRBD1 (5 bases). The CDR3 totals 15 residues. Trimming removed 4 bases at V and 8 bases at J, with 15 bases between. Germline V lookup: CDR1 WSHSY, CDR2 SAAADI. CDR3 DNA: TGCGCCAGCAGTGGGTGGGGCGCGGGCTATTCACCCCTCCACTTT. It specifies CASSGWGAGYSPLHF.

The rearrangement links TRBV19 to TRBJ2-7; D is perhaps TRBD1 (6 bases). The germline CDR1 and CDR2 sequences are LNHDA and SQIVND (reference sequence). This CDR3 region has 14 residues. V was clipped by 4 bases and J by 3 bases, with 13 bases between them. CDR3 coding DNA: TGTGCCAGTAGTAGCCTACAGGGAAACTACGAGCAGTACTTC. This translates into CASSSLQGNYEQYF.

This clone was recorded once. The chain employs TRBV6-2 or TRBV6-3 and TRBJ1-2, with 7 nucleotides matching TRBD1. The CDR3 covers 13 residues. V lost 5 bases and J lost 7; bases outside the gene matches: 7. CDR1 and CDR2 (germline): MNHEY, SVGEGT. The CDR3 DNA is TGTGCCAGCAGTCAACCGAGGGGGCCTGGCTACACCTTC. Translating it yields CASSQPRGPGYTF.

This chain uses TRBV4-3 with TRBJ1-2; 9 bases fit TRBD1. V lost 0 bases and J lost 6; bases outside the gene matches: 5. The germline gives CDR1 LGHNA, CDR2 YSLEER. The CDR3 runs 15 residues. The CDR3: CASSQDWGTGNGYTF. For the CDR3, the DNA is TGCGCCAGCAGCCAAGATTGGGGGACAGGGAATGGCTACACCTTC.

The J gene is TRBJ1-4, the V gene TRBV15; 9 bases are shared with TRBD1. Looked up from germline, CDR1 is LNHNV and CDR2 is YYDKDF (reference sequence). This CDR3 comprises 11 residues. Trimming removed 5 bases from V and 14 bases from J; junction bases left unmatched: 3. CDR3 sequence reads: CATSGTGRLFF. The CDR3, as DNA: TGTGCCACCAGCGGGACAGGGCGCCTGTTTTTT.

This rearrangement joins TRBV18 to TRBJ2-1; 8 positions match TRBD1. This CDR3 contains 15 residues. Germline lookup yields CDR1 KGHSH and CDR2 LQKENI. Unmatched junction bases numbered 5, after V lost 0 bases and J lost 7 bases. CDR3 DNA sequence: TGTGCCAGCTCACCACCAAGGACAGGGTCGAATGAGCAGTTCTTC. Encoded protein: CASSPPRTGSNEQFF.